This T cell receptor (beta chain) appears in the sequencing data of a study of blood T cells in healthy people across ages. Then a second PCR, running roughly 7 to 11 cycles, was carried out with a sample-barcoded 5' primer and a J-beta primer mix. TCRdb reanalysed the 5' RACE reads using MiXCR and keeps one entry per CDR3 protein. This sample yields some 1 million distinct CDR3 sequences, of which 40% to 45% are seen a single time; about 20% belongs to the top ten. The V segment lost 1 base and the J segment 7 bases; nucleotides outside the gene matches: 4. CDR3 length equals 14 residues. The V gene's germline CDR1 is SGHAT and CDR2 FQNNGV.

V usage is TRBV11-2 and J usage is TRBJ2-5; 9 bases match TRBD2. The sequence came from a woman aged 55-70 years in good health. Sequenced: blood. The CDR3 sequence is CASSLALREGTQYF. Here the CDR3 DNA reads TGTGCCAGCAGCTTAGCGTTGCGGGAGGGGACCCAGTACTTC. Full variable domain (rest looked up from reference TRBV11-2 and TRBJ2-5): EAGVAQSPRYKIIEKRQSVAFWCNPISGHATLYWYQQILGQGPKLLIQFQNNGVVDDSQLPKDRFSAERLKGVDSTLKIQPAKLEDSAVYLCASSLALREGTQYFGPGTRLLVL.